This T cell receptor beta chain originates from a study of naive and memory T cell subsets. Both TRBC1 and TRBC2 were covered by a beta constant-region primer of two equimolar oligonucleotides. Nested alpha and beta constant-region primers with the SP2 primer drove four PCR rounds on ligated cDNA. TCRdb re-analysed the UMI-ligation and nested PCR reads in MiXCR, keeping a single row per CDR3 protein. The table shows over 110,000 distinct CDR3 sequences, with 15% to 25% occurring only once. General study points: In naive cells, over 95% of TCR sequences were seen only once. Especially in CD8 cells, naive repertoires contained a few larger clonotypes, possibly CD45RA-re-expressing memory cells.

Separate alpha and beta amplification began at the second PCR step. This CDR3 region has 15 residues. From germline, CDR1 is MDHEN and CDR2 SYDVKM. V trimming: 5 bases; J trimming: 1 base; junction bases outside the gene matches: 4. This clonotype was counted between two and nine times. Antigen specificity is unknown. V usage is TRBV28 and J usage is TRBJ2-5; 10 nucleotides line up with TRBD1. Sequenced: naive CD8+ T cells from blood. The source is a human donor in good health. This CDR3 reads CASSRTGGTQETQYF. For the CDR3, the DNA is TGTGCCAGCAGTCGGACAGGGGGAACCCAAGAGACCCAGTACTTC.